Listed here are 20 T cell receptor beta chains from one sample, sequenced in a study of T cell responses to AZD1222 COVID-19 vaccine. TCRdb keeps only in-frame clones here, not all; method: immunoSEQ multiplex PCR. The sample shows 150,000 to 180,000 clones, around nine tenths of them seen only once. The sample was peripheral blood, taken on day 0 of AZD1222 vaccination. Every receptor here comes from an adult in good health.

The rearrangement links TRBV2 to TRBJ2-2; D not certain. Germline CDR1 is SNHLY and CDR2 is FYNNEI. The CDR3 is made up of 18 amino acids. Trimming removed 0 bases at V and 5 bases at J, with 19 bases between. The CDR3 sequence: CASSEARIGPGQTGELFF. The CDR3 nucleotides are TGTGCCAGCAGTGAAGCTAGAATTGGGCCTGGGCAAACCGGGGAGCTGTTTTTT.

The chain joins TRBV10-3 to TRBJ1-1; tentative D call: TRBD1 (5 bases). The germline V gene encodes CDR1 ENHRY and CDR2 SYGVKD. V lost 6 bases to trimming and J lost 3 bases, with 20 bases between them. This CDR3 comprises 16 residues. The CDR3 DNA sequence: TGTGCCATCAGCCCAATAGCAGGGCGTCAGGACACTGAAGCTTTCTTT. It translates to CAISPIAGRQDTEAFF.

The J gene is TRBJ1-6, the V gene TRBV28; TRBD1 is a possible D gene (6 bases). The V gene's germline CDR1 is MDHEN and CDR2 SYDVKM. V was pared by 5 bases and J by 10 bases, with 12 bases between. The CDR3 has 13 amino acids. CDR3 in amino acids: CASSNRVQSPLHF. In DNA, the CDR3 is TGTGCCAGCAGTAACAGGGTACAGTCACCCCTCCACTTT. Drawing the rest from reference TRBV28 and TRBJ1-6, the complete variable domain is DVKVTQSSRYLVKRTGEKVFLECVQDMDHENMFWYRQDPGLGLRLIYFSYDVKMKEKGDIPEGYSVSREKKERFSLILESASTNQTSMYLCASSNRVQSPLHFGNGTRLTVT.

A few counts support this clone. The V gene is TRBV7-2, the J gene TRBJ1-4; a weak D match, TRBD1 (6 bases). CDR3 length: 14 amino acids. Germline loops: CDR1 SGHTA, CDR2 FQGNSA. The V end was cut by 5 bases, the J end by 6 bases, with 13 bases between. The CDR3 DNA reads as TGTGCCAGCAGCAAACAGGGAAGGGATGAAAAACTGTTTTTT. Translation gives CASSKQGRDEKLFF.

CDR3 amino acids: CASSQYSNQPQHF. The DNA for the CDR3 is TGTGCCAGCAGCCAGTATAGCAATCAGCCCCAGCATTTT. The rearrangement uses TRBV14 and TRBJ1-5, with D hard to call. Trimming removed 3 bases at V and 0 bases at J, with 3 bases between. The germline V gene has CDR1 SGHDN and CDR2 FVKESK. The CDR3 length is 13 residues. Drawing the rest from reference TRBV14 and TRBJ1-5, the complete variable domain is EAGVTQFPSHSVIEKGQTVTLRCDPISGHDNLYWYRRVMGKEIKFLLHFVKESKQDESGMPNNRFLAERTGGTYSTLKVQPAELEDSGVYFCASSQYSNQPQHFGDGTRLSIL.

This clone was picked up one time. This CDR3 is CASSLYPAGPSTDTQYF. Written as DNA, the CDR3 is TGTGCCAGCAGCTTGTATCCCGCCGGACCGAGCACAGATACGCAGTATTTT. This chain links TRBV7-3 with TRBJ2-3; D remains ambiguous. The ends were cut back, 3 bases at V and 0 bases at J, with 16 bases in the middle. Germline lookup yields CDR1 SGHTA and CDR2 FQGTGA. This CDR3 is built from 17 residues.

This rearrangement joins TRBV9 to TRBJ2-3, with TRBD1 matching 10 bases. CDR1 and CDR2 (germline): SGDLS, YYNGEE. The CDR3 has 16 residues. Trimming removed 0 bases from V and 6 bases from J; junction bases left unmatched: 7. The CDR3 is CASSVGGQGPRDTQYF. The CDR3 DNA reads TGTGCCAGCAGCGTAGGGGGACAGGGGCCGAGGGATACGCAGTATTTT. The full variable domain, rest sourced from reference TRBV9 and TRBJ2-3, is DSGVTQTPKHLITATGQRVTLRCSPRSGDLSVYWYQQSLDQGLQFLIQYYNGEERAKGNILERFSAQQFPDLHSELNLSSLELGDSALYFCASSVGGQGPRDTQYFGPGTRLTVL.

The CDR3 DNA is TGTGCCAGCAGCTTTTCGGGGGTGAACACCGGGGAGCTGTTTTTT. It specifies CASSFSGVNTGELFF. This sequence joins TRBV11-3 and TRBJ2-2; D might be TRBD2 (6 bases). Germline-derived CDR1 and CDR2 are SGHNT and YENEEA. V was clipped by 3 bases and J by 1 base, with 9 bases between them. The CDR3 runs to 15 residues.

The rearrangement joins TRBV30 to TRBJ1-6; 7 bases match TRBD1. The CDR3 loop spans 16 amino acids. Trimming at V came to 4 bases and at J to 9 bases, leaving 15 bases not matched to a gene. Germline V gene lookup returns CDR1 GTSNPN and CDR2 SVGIG (reference sequence). CDR3: CAWKWGTRGIFSPLHF. The CDR3 coding sequence is TGTGCCTGGAAGTGGGGGACCAGGGGGATCTTTTCACCCCTCCACTTT.

This chain uses TRBV7-2 with TRBJ2-3; 7 positions match TRBD2. The germline gives CDR1 SGHTA, CDR2 FQGNSA. The J segment lost 4 bases and the V segment lost 1 base, leaving 8 bases of the junction unmatched. The CDR3 consists of 16 residues. CDR3 DNA sequence: TGTGCCAGCAGCTTAGTAGGGACTAAGAACTCAGATACGCAGTATTTT. Encoded protein: CASSLVGTKNSDTQYF.

The V gene is TRBV5-1, the J gene TRBJ1-6, with D hard to call. CDR3 size: 15 residues. Germline V gene data show CDR1 as SGHRS and CDR2 as YFSETQ. V was pared by 5 bases and J by 12 bases, with 21 bases between. The CDR3 protein is CASSPEQRSVKPLHF. CDR3 coding DNA: TGCGCCAGCAGTCCTGAGCAAAGGAGTGTCAAACCCCTCCACTTT.

The J gene is TRBJ1-2, the V gene TRBV4-1, with D tentatively TRBD1 (5 bases). Deletions cut 1 base from V and 7 bases from J, with 16 bases between. The CDR3 extends over 15 amino acids. In germline, CDR1 is MGHRA, CDR2 YSYEKL. The CDR3 region has the DNA TGCGCCAGCAGCCAAGCAGGGCTGAGGATCCGTGGCTACACCTTC. Its translation is CASSQAGLRIRGYTF.

This sequence joins TRBV5-4 and TRBJ2-2; weak D call: TRBD1 (5 bases). Deletions cut 4 bases from V and 7 bases from J, with 8 bases between. Germline-derived CDR1 and CDR2 are SGHNT and YYREEE (reference sequence). The CDR3 runs to 12 residues. This CDR3 is CASSLDSGELFF. The DNA for the CDR3 is TGTGCCAGCAGCCTCGACAGCGGGGAGCTGTTTTTT.

This clone has a single count. The rearrangement links TRBV6-4 to TRBJ2-5; TRBD2 aligns across 7 bases. The J segment lost 5 bases and the V segment lost 4 bases, leaving 4 bases of the junction unmatched. The CDR3 length is 13 residues. CDR1 MRHNA and CDR2 SNTAGT come from the germline V gene. CDR3 amino acids: CASSAGGQETQYF. The CDR3 nucleotides are TGTGCCAGCAGTGCGGGGGGTCAGGAGACCCAGTACTTC.

The chain joins TRBV29-1 to TRBJ1-2, with 7 bases fitting TRBD1. CDR1 SQVTM and CDR2 ANQGSEA come from the germline V gene. The J segment lost 5 bases and the V segment lost 6 bases, leaving 6 bases of the junction unmatched. This CDR3 spans 12 amino acids. For the CDR3, the DNA is TGCAGCGTACCGGGACAGTCATATGGCTACACCTTC. Protein sequence: CSVPGQSYGYTF.

The chain recombines TRBV11-2 with TRBJ1-6; TRBD1 might be the D (5 bases). The V gene lost 4 bases and the J gene lost 9 bases, with 13 bases spanning the gap. From germline, CDR1 is SGHAT and CDR2 FQNNGV. This CDR3 is 14 amino acids long. The CDR3 spells CASSSGQGGSPLHF. The CDR3 DNA sequence: TGTGCCAGCAGCTCCGGGCAGGGAGGTTCACCCCTCCACTTT.

The CDR3 region is CASSTGGQGYGYTF. DNA of the CDR3: TGTGCCAGCAGTACTGGGGGGCAGGGCTATGGCTACACCTTC. The genes are TRBV6-4 and TRBJ1-2; TRBD1 is a possible D gene (6 bases). Between the trimmed V and J ends, which lost 5 bases and 4 bases, there was a span of 14 bases. This CDR3 is built from 14 residues. Germline V gene data show CDR1 as MRHNA and CDR2 as SNTAGT.

The chain recombines TRBV11-2 with TRBJ1-1; tentatively, D is TRBD1 (6 bases). CDR1 SGHAT and CDR2 FQNNGV come from the germline V gene. This CDR3 spans 14 amino acids. Between the trimmed V and J ends, which lost 3 bases and 4 bases, there was a span of 12 bases. This chain's CDR3 is CASSFTGLSTEAFF. The CDR3 DNA reads TGTGCCAGCAGCTTTACAGGGTTGAGCACTGAAGCTTTCTTT.

This sequence joins TRBV5-1 and TRBJ1-2, with 9 bases that match TRBD1. Trimming at V came to 0 bases and at J to 4 bases, leaving 10 bases not matched to a gene. This CDR3 region has 17 residues. Germline CDR1 reads SGHRS; CDR2 reads YFSETQ. The CDR3: CASSLGDVGTGRYGYTF. The CDR3 DNA reads as TGCGCCAGCAGCTTGGGGGACGTCGGGACAGGGCGCTATGGCTACACCTTC.

This rearrangement joins TRBV29-1 to TRBJ1-1, with TRBD1 as a possible D gene (5 bases). This CDR3 has 15 residues. With 4 bases removed from V and 1 base from J, the gap between germline ends came to 16 bases. Germline values: CDR1 SQVTM, CDR2 ANQGSEA. As DNA, the CDR3 is TGCAGCGTTGGCGGGACGGGGAGAGGGAACACTGAAGCTTTCTTT. This codes for CSVGGTGRGNTEAFF.